Shown below are 11 T cell receptor beta chains from a single sample sequenced in a study of blood T cell repertoires in COVID-19. Repertoires were generated with immunoSEQ multiplex PCR, while TCRdb's copy carries only in-frame clones and drops some. The sample yields under 150,000 clones, 85% to 90% seen once. Sequenced material: peripheral blood. The receptors were sampled from a woman aged 55-70 years with COVID-19, enrolled during active disease.

The rearrangement joins TRBV7-7 to TRBJ2-5, with 10 bases matching TRBD1. The ends lost 2 bases at V and 5 bases at J; junction bases unmatched: 11. The CDR3 runs to 17 residues. Per germline, CDR1 SSHAT and CDR2 FNYEAQ (reference sequence). CDR3 sequence: CASSLSGDRGADETQYF. CDR3 nucleotides: TGTGCCAGCAGCTTATCAGGGGACAGGGGAGCTGATGAGACCCAGTACTTC.

V usage is TRBV24-1 and J usage is TRBJ1-4, with 7 bases fitting TRBD1. CDR1 is KGHDR and CDR2 is SFDVKD in the germline V gene. Unmatched junction bases numbered 13, after V lost 5 bases and J lost 8 bases. The CDR3 length is 16 residues. This CDR3 is CATSAVSQGVEEKLFF. Here the CDR3 DNA reads TGTGCCACCAGTGCCGTTTCTCAGGGGGTGGAAGAAAAACTGTTTTTT.

This chain connects TRBV19 to TRBJ2-3, with 7 bases aligning to TRBD1. Germline-derived CDR1 and CDR2 are LNHDA and SQIVND (reference sequence). Trimming cost V 6 bases and J 2 bases; bases outside gene matches: 11. The CDR3 length is 16 residues. DNA for the CDR3: TGTGCCAGTAGAGATGGACAGGAGTTTCCCACAGATACGCAGTATTTT. Residues: CASRDGQEFPTDTQYF.

This clone has a single count. J is TRBJ2-3 and V is TRBV7-2; TRBD2 matches 12 bases. Germline V gene data show CDR1 as SGHTA and CDR2 as FQGNSA. The junction had 8 bases not matched to a gene; V was cut back by 4 bases and J by 6 bases. The CDR3 totals 16 residues. The CDR3 nucleotides read TGTGCCAGCAGCTACCTAGCGGGGGGGGGAAAGGATACGCAGTATTTT. Residues: CASSYLAGGGKDTQYF.

This chain links TRBV24-1 with TRBJ2-5; TRBD2 matches 10 bases. The CDR3 spans 15 residues. V lost 8 bases and J lost 1; bases outside the gene matches: 6. CDR1 and CDR2 from the germline V gene are KGHDR and SFDVKD. CDR3 sequence (DNA): TGTGCCACCACCTCTAGCGGGGGCCCCCAAGAGACCCAGTACTTC. Translating it yields CATTSSGGPQETQYF.

This chain connects TRBV5-1 to TRBJ1-1; no clear D gene. Germline V gives CDR1 SGHRS, CDR2 YFSETQ. Trimming took off 0 bases at V and 3 bases at J, with 9 bases between the two ends. The CDR3 totals 14 residues. CDR3 nucleotide sequence: TGCGCCAGCAGCTTGGCTGAGATGGACACTGAAGCTTTCTTT. It translates to CASSLAEMDTEAFF.

This clone was counted a single time. The chain recombines TRBV7-6 with TRBJ2-7; D ambiguous. The germline V and J ends were trimmed by 0 bases and 7 bases, with 16 bases remaining between them. This CDR3 contains 15 residues. The germline gives CDR1 SGHVS, CDR2 FNYEAQ. The CDR3 bases are TGTGCCAGCAGCTTAGCATCAACTGGATCGGGTGAGCAGTACTTC. Its protein product is CASSLASTGSGEQYF. Based on the CDR3 plus reference TRBV7-6 and TRBJ2-7, the full variable domain is GAGVSQSPRYKVTKRGQDVALRCDPISGHVSLYWYRQALGQGPEFLTYFNYEAQQDKSGLPNDRFSAERPEGSISTLTIQRTEQRDSAMYRCASSLASTGSGEQYFGPGTRLTVT.

The CDR3 here is CASSPLSGGNPDTQYF. The CDR3 DNA sequence: TGTGCCAGCAGCCCCCTTAGCGGGGGGAATCCAGATACGCAGTATTTT. This chain links TRBV11-2 with TRBJ2-3; TRBD2 aligns across 10 bases. Germline CDR1 is SGHAT and CDR2 is FQNNGV. The CDR3 runs 16 residues. V lost 5 bases to trimming and J lost 4 bases; unmatched junction nucleotides: 9.

The rearrangement uses TRBV6-5 and TRBJ1-1; TRBD1 is a possible D gene (6 bases). Germline V lookup: CDR1 MNHEY, CDR2 SVGAGI. The germline V and J ends were trimmed by 5 bases and 6 bases, with 10 bases remaining between them. The CDR3 totals 12 residues. The chain's CDR3 is CASSTGSAEAFF. The DNA of the CDR3 is TGTGCCAGCAGTACAGGGAGCGCTGAAGCTTTCTTT.

V and J are TRBV15 and TRBJ2-2; 7 bases agree with TRBD2. With V trimmed by 3 bases and J by 4 bases, 5 bases remained unmatched. This CDR3 has 15 amino acids. Germline V CDR1 and CDR2: LNHNV, YYDKDF (reference sequence). In DNA, the CDR3 is TGTGCCACCAGCAGTGGACTAGTGAGCACCGGGGAGCTGTTTTTT. Amino acids: CATSSGLVSTGELFF.

The chain links TRBV27 to TRBJ1-1, with a tentative D call TRBD1 (6 bases). The CDR3 covers 14 residues. V was trimmed by 2 bases and J by 4 bases, leaving 11 bases between them. Germline V CDR1 and CDR2: MNHEY, SMNVEV (reference sequence). DNA of the CDR3: TGTGCCAGCAGTTTAGTCCGAGGGGGCACTGAAGCTTTCTTT. Protein: CASSLVRGGTEAFF.